This entry describes one T cell receptor beta chain. Antigen specificity is unknown. This record comes from a study of cytomegalovirus exposure and HLA in healthy donors. The CDR3 is 13 amino acids. The ends lost 4 bases at V and 4 bases at J; junction bases unmatched: 3. Germline V gene data show CDR1 as LGHNA and CDR2 as YNFKEQ. Study results and limitations: The study carried out a later analysis of TCR beta sequences. It associated 15,000 to 20,000 of them with specific HLA alleles at a false discovery rate of 0.05. The likely explanation for a cluster of highly shared sequence variants was sequencing artifact.

The PCR had 60 Vbeta and 13 Jbeta primers. Using immunoSEQ multiplex PCR, the repertoire was profiled, and TCRdb retains in-frame clones only, with some absent. The sample consists of tens of thousands of clones, 55% to 75% of them appearing once. Donors were ostensibly healthy at sampling, although undocumented immune exposures were probable. V and J are TRBV4-2 and TRBJ1-1, with 7 bases identical to TRBD1. Sequencing was done on a sample of PBMCs. This TCR was recovered from a woman in her thirties or forties in good health and CMV-seropositive. The CDR3 sequence: CASSPQGSTEAFF. The CDR3 DNA is TGTGCCAGCAGCCCACAGGGGTCCACTGAAGCTTTCTTT.